Presented here are 14 T cell receptor beta chains from one specimen sequenced in a study of blood T cell repertoires in COVID-19. The protocol was immunoSEQ multiplex PCR, while the TCRdb copy is restricted to in-frame clones and leaves out a portion. Of roughly 160,000 clones listed, approximately 86% were seen once; the top ten hold roughly 7.8%. The source material was peripheral blood. All receptors derive from a man in his sixties with acute or convalescent COVID-19.

The sample holds one count of this clone. The J gene is TRBJ1-3, the V gene TRBV18, with D perhaps matching TRBD1 (5 bases). Germline CDR1 reads KGHSH; CDR2 reads LQKENI. This CDR3 has 16 amino acids. Trimming removed 4 bases at V and 4 bases at J, with 17 bases between. The CDR3 sequence: CASSQSVGANGNTIYF. In DNA form, the CDR3 reads TGTGCCAGCTCACAGTCGGTAGGGGCGAACGGAAACACCATATATTTT. Using reference TRBV18 and TRBJ1-3 for the parts outside the CDR3, the full variable domain is NAGVMQNPRHLVRRRGQEARLRCSPMKGHSHVYWYRQLPEEGLKFMVYLQKENIIDESGMPKERFSAEFPKEGPSILRIQQVVRGDSAAYFCASSQSVGANGNTIYFGEGSWLTVV.

The chain couples TRBV3-1 (or the pseudogene TRBV3-2) to TRBJ1-1; TRBD1 matches at 9 bases. Trimming removed 5 bases from V and 4 bases from J; junction bases left unmatched: 5. In germline, CDR1 is LGHDT, CDR2 YNNKEL (reference sequence). This CDR3 is 14 amino acids long. The CDR3 reads CASSFGQGSTEAFF. CDR3 in DNA: TGTGCCAGCAGCTTTGGACAGGGGAGCACTGAAGCTTTCTTT.

A single count supports this clone. One end of the junction varies from germline; a read error may be responsible. V usage is TRBV10-3 and J usage is TRBJ2-7; 11 positions agree with TRBD1. The CDR3 is 12 amino acids. The germline CDR1 and CDR2 sequences are ENHRY and SYGVKD. The CDR3 loop reads CAISESEGQGDF. The DNA of the CDR3 is TGTGCCATCAGTGAGTCGGAGGGACAGGGGGACTTC.

This clone showed up just a few times. V usage is TRBV29-1 and J usage is TRBJ2-3, with 10 bases fitting TRBD2. Germline CDR1 SQVTM, CDR2 ANQGSEA. The junction had 7 bases not matched to a gene; V was cut back by 7 bases and J by 0 bases. This CDR3 contains 15 residues. In nucleotides, the CDR3 is TGCAGCGCTACCCCAGCGGGAGGGAGCACAGATACGCAGTATTTT. Translated: CSATPAGGSTDTQYF.

The gene calls are TRBV5-1 and TRBJ1-4; a possible D gene is TRBD1 (5 bases). Germline V lookup: CDR1 SGHRS, CDR2 YFSETQ. Trimming took off 3 bases at V and 0 bases at J, with 6 bases between the two ends. This CDR3 has 14 residues. CDR3 DNA sequence: TGCGCCAGCAGCTCAGGGTCAACTAATGAAAAACTGTTTTTT. Translated, it gives CASSSGSTNEKLFF.

The chain is built from TRBV28 and TRBJ2-1; maybe TRBD2 (6 bases). Germline V gene data show CDR1 as MDHEN and CDR2 as SYDVKM. This CDR3 comprises 15 residues. The V and J ends lost 2 bases and 4 bases respectively, with 12 bases between them. This chain's CDR3 is CASSLGGGTYNEQFF. DNA for the CDR3: TGTGCCAGCAGTTTAGGCGGCGGGACTTACAATGAGCAGTTCTTC.

This sequence joins TRBV30 and TRBJ1-1; D not resolved. V dropped 2 bases and J dropped 4 bases, with 11 bases sitting between them. This CDR3 region has 13 residues. The V gene's germline CDR1 is GTSNPN and CDR2 SVGIG (reference sequence). The CDR3 is CAWSLHLGTEAFF. For the CDR3, the DNA is TGTGCCTGGAGTCTCCACCTAGGCACTGAAGCTTTCTTT.

This clone was seen once. J is TRBJ2-7 and V is TRBV18, with 7 bases matching TRBD2. Germline V gives CDR1 KGHSH, CDR2 LQKENI. The CDR3 has 15 residues. J gave up 0 bases and V 2 bases, and 4 bases lay outside the gene matches. For the CDR3, the DNA is TGTGCCAGCTCACCATCGGGGGAGGGCTCCTACGAGCAGTACTTC. It translates to CASSPSGEGSYEQYF.

The gene calls are TRBV28 and TRBJ1-1; D may be TRBD1 (5 bases). Germline loops: CDR1 MDHEN, CDR2 SYDVKM. V was clipped by 5 bases and J by 0 bases, with 10 bases between them. The CDR3 runs to 14 residues. CDR3: CASSPGTMNTEAFF. The CDR3 DNA follows: TGTGCCAGCAGTCCCGGGACTATGAACACTGAAGCTTTCTTT.

This chain uses TRBV7-9 with TRBJ1-1; D not resolved. V lost 0 bases and J 12 bases, leaving 20 bases between the germline ends. Germline CDR1 SEHNR, CDR2 FQNEAQ (reference sequence). The CDR3 extends over 15 amino acids. CDR3 bases: TGTGCCAGCAGCTTAGCGCAGGTTCCGGCCCCGAGAACTTTCTTT. Encoded protein: CASSLAQVPAPRTFF.

This clone was recorded once. The chain joins TRBV5-1 to TRBJ2-3, with TRBD2 matching over 11 bases. This CDR3 region has 16 residues. The V and J ends lost 4 bases and 6 bases, in that order; junction bases with no gene match: 10. Looked up from germline, CDR1 is SGHRS and CDR2 is YFSETQ. CDR3 bases: TGCGCCAGCAGCCCCTATAGCGGGAGGGCCGTCGATACGCAGTATTTT. It codes for CASSPYSGRAVDTQYF.

This chain connects TRBV30 to TRBJ1-2; 9 bases agree with TRBD1. The CDR3 is 14 residues long. Germline lookup yields CDR1 GTSNPN and CDR2 SVGIG (reference sequence). V dropped 3 bases and J dropped 3; count of bases not matched to a gene: 5. CDR3 residues: CAWRGQGVYYGYTF. Written as DNA, the CDR3 is TGTGCCTGGAGGGGACAGGGAGTTTACTATGGCTACACCTTC.

This clone has more than one count but fewer than ten. The J gene is TRBJ1-1, the V gene TRBV2, with 8 positions matching TRBD1. Trimming took 7 bases from V and 1 from J; bases not matched to a gene: 5. The CDR3 is 14 amino acids. Germline assignment: CDR1 SNHLY and CDR2 FYNNEI. The chain's CDR3 is CASMLDRENTEAFF. The CDR3 DNA is TGTGCCAGCATGCTGGACAGGGAGAACACTGAAGCTTTCTTT.

The V gene is TRBV5-1, the J gene TRBJ1-2, with D tentatively TRBD1 (6 bases). The germline V gene encodes CDR1 SGHRS and CDR2 YFSETQ. The CDR3 runs to 15 residues. V lost 0 bases to trimming and J lost 7 bases, with 16 bases between them. The CDR3 nucleotides read TGCGCCAGCAGCTTGGTGGTGACAGGTTCTGCTGGCTACACCTTC. The encoded protein is CASSLVVTGSAGYTF.